The clone carrying this TCR beta chain was counted between two and nine times. What it recognizes is unknown. The V end was cut by 3 bases, the J end by 5 bases, with 15 bases between. Germline V gene data show CDR1 as MDHEN and CDR2 as SYDVKM. The length of the CDR3 is 15 residues. The data stem from a study of post-analysis software for immune sequencing data. Overall study results and limits: TRBV5-6, TRBV5-1 and TRBV20-1 belonged to a set of roughly five TRBV segments that were more frequent in patients than controls.

The library was made from cDNA and included unique molecular identifiers. TCRdb recomputed calls from the PCR reads with MiXCR, one row per CDR3 protein. This sample has 350,000 to 500,000 distinct CDR3 sequences, with 30% to 45% found just once. The clonotype comes from a girl between 2 and 10 years old with multiple sclerosis. V is TRBV28 and J is TRBJ2-3; maybe TRBD2 (6 bases). The sequencing input was blood. Here the CDR3 reads CASSLFYRGRDTQYF. For the CDR3, the DNA is TGTGCCAGCAGTTTGTTTTATCGGGGGAGAGATACGCAGTATTTT. Full variable domain (rest looked up from reference TRBV28 and TRBJ2-3): DVKVTQSSRYLVKRTGEKVFLECVQDMDHENMFWYRQDPGLGLRLIYFSYDVKMKEKGDIPEGYSVSREKKERFSLILESASTNQTSMYLCASSLFYRGRDTQYFGPGTRLTVL.